This entry lists 26 T cell receptor beta chains sequenced from one sample in a study of blood T cell repertoires in COVID-19. Sequencing was performed with immunoSEQ multiplex PCR; in TCRdb, only in-frame clones are kept and a portion is missing. The data hold tens of thousands of clones, with around 89% observed a single time. Material: peripheral blood. These receptors were collected from a man in his 70s with active or convalescent COVID-19.

J is TRBJ2-7 and V is TRBV27; 9 bases fit TRBD1. The CDR3 sequence is 14 residues long. Germline CDR1 is MNHEY and CDR2 is SMNVEV (reference sequence). After removal of 5 bases from V and 3 bases from J, the junction contained 5 bases not matched to a gene. CDR3 coding DNA: TGTGCCAGCAGTAGACAGGGGGTAGGCTACGAGCAGTACTTC. This encodes CASSRQGVGYEQYF.

The chain recombines TRBV9 with TRBJ1-6; TRBD1 is a possible D gene (6 bases). The ends were cut back, 3 bases at V and 7 bases at J, with 11 bases in the middle. Germline CDR1 and CDR2: SGDLS and YYNGEE. The length of the CDR3 is 14 residues. DNA of the CDR3: TGTGCCAGCAGCGCGACAGGCGGGAATTCACCCCTCCACTTT. This translates into CASSATGGNSPLHF.

V usage is TRBV3-1 (or the pseudogene TRBV3-2) and J usage is TRBJ1-2; TRBD1 matches at 7 bases. The CDR3 contains 13 residues. V dropped 6 bases and J dropped 5; count of bases not matched to a gene: 6. Germline lookup yields CDR1 LGHDT and CDR2 YNNKEL (reference sequence). CDR3 protein: CASSRQGGYGYTF. The CDR3 nucleotides read TGTGCCAGCAGTCGCCAGGGGGGATATGGCTACACCTTC.

Only one count was recorded for this clone. The chain is built from TRBV5-1 and TRBJ2-2, with D unresolved. V shed 4 bases and J shed 2 bases, with 3 bases lying between them. The germline gives CDR1 SGHRS, CDR2 YFSETQ. There are 12 residues in the CDR3. CDR3 sequence: CASSQNTGELFF. The CDR3 DNA reads TGCGCCAGCAGCCAAAACACCGGGGAGCTGTTTTTT. Using reference TRBV5-1 and TRBJ2-2 for the parts outside the CDR3, the full variable domain is KAGVTQTPRYLIKTRGQQVTLSCSPISGHRSVSWYQQTPGQGLQFLFEYFSETQRNKGNFPGRFSGRQFSNSRSEMNVSTLELGDSALYLCASSQNTGELFFGEGSRLTVL.

The genes are TRBV3-1 (or the pseudogene TRBV3-2) and TRBJ2-3; D gene uncertain. This CDR3 comprises 14 residues. Germline V gene lookup returns CDR1 LGHDT and CDR2 YNNKEL (reference sequence). Trimming pared 1 base from V and 4 bases from J, leaving 9 bases between. The CDR3: CASSQGPFSDTQYF. The CDR3 nucleotides read TGTGCCAGCAGCCAAGGGCCATTTTCAGATACGCAGTATTTT.

The chain employs TRBV5-5 and TRBJ1-2, with D perhaps TRBD1 (5 bases). This CDR3 has 13 amino acids. The ends were cut back, 3 bases at V and 3 bases at J, with 9 bases in the middle. CDR1 is SGHKS, CDR2 YYEKEE, per germline (reference sequence). CDR3 bases: TGTGCCAGCAGCTCCCCGACAGACTATGGCTACACCTTC. Translation: CASSSPTDYGYTF. Using reference TRBV5-5 and TRBJ1-2 for the parts outside the CDR3, the full variable domain is DAGVTQSPTHLIKTRGQQVTLRCSPISGHKSVSWYQQVLGQGPQFIFQYYEKEERGRGNFPDRFSARQFPNYSSELNVNALLLGDSALYLCASSSPTDYGYTFGSGTRLTVV.

The rearrangement links TRBV5-1 to TRBJ1-2; TRBD1 matches 8 bases. The trim removed 4 bases at V and 9 bases at J, leaving 5 bases unmatched. CDR3 length: 12 amino acids. Germline CDR1 SGHRS, CDR2 YFSETQ. CDR3 DNA: TGCGCCAGCAGCCAAGGACAGGGCCGCTACACCTTC. Its translation: CASSQGQGRYTF.

The chain uses TRBV19 and TRBJ2-2; 8 bases agree with TRBD2. V gave up 2 bases and J gave up 6 bases; unmatched junction bases: 8. The CDR3 length is 16 residues. The germline CDR1 and CDR2 sequences are LNHDA and SQIVND (reference sequence). The CDR3 reads CASSISGGRRSGELFF. CDR3 DNA: TGTGCCAGTAGTATAAGTGGCGGGAGGAGGTCCGGGGAGCTGTTTTTT.

The chain links TRBV18 to TRBJ1-1, with D uncertain. This CDR3 has 13 residues. CDR1 is KGHSH and CDR2 is LQKENI in the germline V gene. Trimming left V 4 bases short and J 3 bases short, with 9 bases between. The CDR3 is CASSLLGDTEAFF. The CDR3 DNA reads TGTGCCAGCTCACTCCTCGGGGACACTGAAGCTTTCTTT.

The rearrangement uses TRBV28 and TRBJ2-5; D is unresolved. The CDR3 extends over 11 amino acids. V lost 11 bases, J lost 2 bases, and 9 bases lay in between. Germline V gene data show CDR1 as MDHEN and CDR2 as SYDVKM. This chain's CDR3 is CAWRPQETQYF. In nucleotides, the CDR3 is TGTGCCTGGCGGCCTCAAGAGACCCAGTACTTC.

CDR3 nucleotide sequence: TGTGCCAGCAGTCCAGAACGTGGCTCCTACAATGAGCAGTTCTTC. It yields the protein CASSPERGSYNEQFF. The rearrangement links TRBV6-5 to TRBJ2-1; D not certain. This CDR3 has 15 amino acids. V was trimmed by 5 bases and J by 0 bases, leaving 11 bases between them. Germline values: CDR1 MNHEY, CDR2 SVGAGI.

This clone has a handful of counts. This chain connects TRBV6-5 to TRBJ2-7; TRBD2 matches at 10 bases. This CDR3 has 14 residues. From germline, CDR1 is MNHEY and CDR2 SVGAGI. V lost 9 bases to trimming and J lost 7 bases; unmatched junction nucleotides: 12. The CDR3 loop reads CASTILAGSREQYF. CDR3 DNA: TGTGCCAGTACGATACTAGCGGGAAGTCGTGAGCAGTACTTC.

The chain is built from TRBV9 and TRBJ2-5; TRBD1 is a possible D gene (6 bases). Germline V CDR1 and CDR2: SGDLS, YYNGEE. V lost 0 bases and J 2 bases, leaving 8 bases between the germline ends. This CDR3 has 14 residues. CDR3 sequence reads: CASSVAGQQETQYF. In DNA, the CDR3 is TGTGCCAGCAGCGTAGCTGGACAGCAAGAGACCCAGTACTTC.

The genes are TRBV5-1 and TRBJ1-3; 9 positions agree with TRBD1. Germline CDR1 reads SGHRS; CDR2 reads YFSETQ. The CDR3 extends over 16 amino acids. The trim removed 5 bases at V and 4 bases at J, leaving 10 bases unmatched. CDR3 in DNA: TGCGCCAGCAGACGGGACAGGGAGCGTGCAGGAAACACCATATATTTT. The encoded protein is CASRRDRERAGNTIYF.

V is TRBV5-6 and J is TRBJ1-2; D is possibly TRBD1 (5 bases). The germline V and J ends were trimmed by 0 bases and 5 bases, with 14 bases remaining between them. Germline V CDR1 and CDR2: SGHDT, YYEEEE. The CDR3 is made up of 15 amino acids. In nucleotides, the CDR3 is TGTGCCAGCAGCTTGGCCGGGTTAAAGGGGTATGGCTACACCTTC. This gives the protein CASSLAGLKGYGYTF.

The chain combines TRBV27 with TRBJ2-7; D is perhaps TRBD1 (6 bases). The V end lost 6 bases, the J end lost 2 bases, and 11 bases lay between the germline ends. Germline assignment: CDR1 MNHEY and CDR2 SMNVEV (reference sequence). This CDR3 comprises 13 residues. Here the CDR3 DNA reads TGTGCCAGCAGCCTGGGGGCTCCCTACGAGCAGTACTTC. Its translation: CASSLGAPYEQYF.

This clone was counted once. The chain links TRBV19 to TRBJ2-1, with 8 bases matching TRBD1. The CDR3 is 14 residues long. Germline V gene lookup returns CDR1 LNHDA and CDR2 SQIVND (reference sequence). Trimming at V came to 1 base and at J to 7 bases, leaving 3 bases not matched to a gene. DNA of the CDR3: TGTGCCAGTAGTATAGTGGGACAGGTGAATGAGCAGTTCTTC. It yields the protein CASSIVGQVNEQFF.

The rearrangement uses TRBV11-2 and TRBJ1-1, with D possibly TRBD1 on 5 matching bases. The length of the CDR3 is 12 residues. CDR1 and CDR2 (germline): SGHAT, FQNNGV. V gave up 5 bases and J gave up 11 bases, with 15 bases separating them. CDR3 sequence: CASSPRRGRAFF. As DNA, the CDR3 is TGTGCCAGCAGCCCCCGGAGGGGAAGGGCTTTCTTT.

V is TRBV5-4 and J is TRBJ2-5; 7 bases fit TRBD2. Germline loops: CDR1 SGHNT, CDR2 YYREEE (reference sequence). There are 14 residues in the CDR3. V lost 4 bases and J lost 4; bases outside the gene matches: 7. Here the CDR3 DNA reads TGTGCCAGCAGCCTCTGGGAGGGAGGAGAGACCCAGTACTTC. It is translated as CASSLWEGGETQYF.

The V and J genes are TRBV5-5 and TRBJ1-5; possibly TRBD1 for D (6 bases). V was cut by 3 bases and J by 0 bases, with 10 bases left in between. CDR1 is SGHKS, CDR2 YYEKEE, per germline (reference sequence). The CDR3 loop spans 15 amino acids. The CDR3 DNA is TGTGCCAGCAGCTCCGGACAGTATAGCAATCAGCCCCAGCATTTT. Translation: CASSSGQYSNQPQHF.

The rearrangement joins TRBV11-2 to TRBJ1-1, with 7 bases matching TRBD1. The CDR3 length is 14 residues. Per germline, CDR1 SGHAT and CDR2 FQNNGV. Germline trimming cut 3 bases from V and 3 bases from J; bases unmatched to any gene: 4. The CDR3 DNA sequence: TGTGCCAGCAGCTTGGACAGGACCTACACTGAAGCTTTCTTT. It is translated as CASSLDRTYTEAFF.

V gene TRBV6-4 combines with J gene TRBJ1-2; 9 nucleotides match TRBD1. The length of the CDR3 is 16 residues. The V segment lost 6 bases and the J segment 4 bases; nucleotides outside the gene matches: 12. Germline V gene sequence: CDR1 MRHNA, CDR2 SNTAGT. The CDR3 DNA is TGTGCCAGCAGGGGGGAACAGGGGGCCCACGGCTATGGCTACACCTTC. Amino acids: CASRGEQGAHGYGYTF.

This chain joins TRBV28 and TRBJ1-4; TRBD1 aligns across 9 bases. The trim removed 5 bases at V and 8 bases at J, leaving 15 bases unmatched. The CDR3 runs 17 residues. Germline CDR1 and CDR2: MDHEN and SYDVKM. The CDR3 loop reads CASSPGQGLTLGEKLFF. CDR3 sequence (DNA): TGTGCCAGCAGTCCGGGACAGGGTCTGACGTTAGGGGAAAAACTGTTTTTT. The variable domain in full, with the rest retrieved from reference TRBV28 and TRBJ1-4, is DVKVTQSSRYLVKRTGEKVFLECVQDMDHENMFWYRQDPGLGLRLIYFSYDVKMKEKGDIPEGYSVSREKKERFSLILESASTNQTSMYLCASSPGQGLTLGEKLFFGSGTQLSVL.

The chain recombines TRBV10-3 with TRBJ2-7, with 9 bases matching TRBD1. V dropped 4 bases and J dropped 3; count of bases not matched to a gene: 13. This CDR3 has 17 residues. CDR1 is ENHRY and CDR2 is SYGVKD in the germline V gene. CDR3 loop: CAISAQSGTGYGYEQYF. For the CDR3, the DNA is TGTGCCATCAGTGCCCAGTCCGGGACAGGGTATGGCTACGAGCAGTACTTC.

This rearrangement joins TRBV18 to TRBJ2-1, with D unresolved. Trimming left V 1 base short and J 7 bases short, with 5 bases between. The CDR3 is made up of 12 amino acids. Germline CDR1 is KGHSH and CDR2 is LQKENI. CDR3 bases: TGTGCCAGCTCACCACTTATAAATGAGCAGTTCTTC. The encoded protein is CASSPLINEQFF.

The chain links TRBV27 to TRBJ1-6; possibly TRBD1 for D (6 bases). This CDR3 has 15 residues. CDR1 and CDR2 from the germline V gene are MNHEY and SMNVEV (reference sequence). Trimming took 2 bases from V and 7 from J, leaving 12 bases between them. CDR3 residues: CASSLNRVGNSPLHF. The DNA of the CDR3 is TGTGCCAGCAGTTTAAACAGGGTGGGGAATTCACCCCTCCACTTT.